These 22 T cell receptor beta chains were sequenced from one sample in a study of beta chain features in type 1 diabetes. All of the isolated RNA was reverse transcribed, so expressed TCRB transcripts were sequenced. The method was immunoSEQ multiplex PCR; TCRdb's version includes in-frame clones alone and lacks a portion of them. Found here are about 130,000 clones, about 8.7% of them singletons; the top ten hold around 0.68%. The material sequenced was central memory CD4+ T cells from blood. Source of these receptors: a man between 18 and 29 years old in good health.

This clone turned up a few times. The genes are TRBV10-3 and TRBJ1-4; a weak D match, TRBD1 (5 bases). CDR3 size: 12 residues. Germline CDR1 and CDR2: ENHRY and SYGVKD. Trimming shortened V by 2 bases and J by 7 bases, and 5 bases separated the two germline ends. This CDR3 is CAISERGEKLFF. DNA of the CDR3: TGTGCCATCAGTGAGAGGGGTGAAAAACTGTTTTTT.

The genes are TRBV2 and TRBJ2-6, with D unclear. V was trimmed by 4 bases and J by 0 bases, leaving 4 bases between them. The length of the CDR3 is 14 residues. Germline lookup yields CDR1 SNHLY and CDR2 FYNNEI. CDR3 loop: CASSAGSGANVLTF. CDR3 nucleotide sequence: TGTGCCAGCAGTGCCGGCTCTGGGGCCAACGTCCTGACTTTC.

The chain's CDR3 is CASSQEGGDTNEKLFF. In DNA, the CDR3 is TGTGCCAGCAGCCAAGAAGGTGGAGACACTAATGAAAAACTGTTTTTT. J is TRBJ1-4 and V is TRBV4-2; D is ambiguous. This CDR3 comprises 16 residues. V was pared by 0 bases and J by 2 bases, with 10 bases between. Germline V gene data show CDR1 as LGHNA and CDR2 as YNFKEQ.

This clone was found a few times. Here the CDR3 DNA reads TGTGCCAGCGGGGGGTTACGGAGCACAGATACGCAGTATTTT. Its protein product is CASGGLRSTDTQYF. The V and J genes are TRBV6-1 and TRBJ2-3; perhaps TRBD2 as D (6 bases). Germline values: CDR1 MNHNS, CDR2 SASEGT. The V gene lost 8 bases and the J gene lost 0 bases, with 12 bases spanning the gap. The CDR3 contains 14 residues.

This clone was counted many times. This chain links TRBV9 with TRBJ2-5, with a weak D call TRBD1 (6 bases). The CDR3 is 14 residues long. Germline lookup yields CDR1 SGDLS and CDR2 YYNGEE. Trimming cost V 2 bases and J 1 base, with 9 bases left between them. Here the CDR3 DNA reads TGTGCCAGCAGCGTCGGGACAACCCAAGAGACCCAGTACTTC. It encodes CASSVGTTQETQYF.

The V gene is TRBV28, the J gene TRBJ2-3, with unresolved D. This CDR3 has 13 residues. Germline CDR1 MDHEN, CDR2 SYDVKM. The ends were cut back, 6 bases at V and 2 bases at J, with 9 bases in the middle. The CDR3 sequence: CASRQSNTDTQYF. The CDR3 nucleotides read TGTGCCAGCAGACAGTCGAACACAGATACGCAGTATTTT.

The rearrangement uses TRBV18 and TRBJ2-3; 9 nucleotides align to TRBD2. Germline CDR1 is KGHSH and CDR2 is LQKENI. The V and J ends lost 3 bases and 2 bases, in that order; junction bases with no gene match: 6. The CDR3 is 16 residues long. The CDR3 is CASSPSAGGITDTQYF. For the CDR3, the DNA is TGTGCCAGCTCACCCTCAGCGGGGGGAATCACAGATACGCAGTATTTT.

The rearrangement joins TRBV29-1 to TRBJ1-2; 7 bases match TRBD1. J gave up 5 bases and V 5 bases, and 8 bases lay outside the gene matches. The V gene's germline CDR1 is SQVTM and CDR2 ANQGSEA. The CDR3 is 13 residues long. The CDR3 DNA reads as TGCAGCGTTCAGGGGGACGAGAGGTATGGCTACACCTTC. Protein: CSVQGDERYGYTF.

This chain uses TRBV2 with TRBJ2-5; a weak D match, TRBD2 (6 bases). Germline CDR1 and CDR2: SNHLY and FYNNEI. The CDR3 has 12 amino acids. V lost 6 bases and J 4 bases, leaving 9 bases between the germline ends. The CDR3 sequence: CASRGDSETQYF. The DNA for the CDR3 is TGTGCCAGCAGGGGGGACTCAGAGACCCAGTACTTC. The full variable domain, rest sourced from reference TRBV2 and TRBJ2-5, is EPEVTQTPSHQVTQMGQEVILRCVPISNHLYFYWYRQILGQKVEFLVSFYNNEISEKSEIFDDQFSVERPDGSNFTLKIRSTKLEDSAMYFCASRGDSETQYFGPGTRLLVL.

The chain couples TRBV27 to TRBJ2-6; D is undetermined. The germline V gene encodes CDR1 MNHEY and CDR2 SMNVEV (reference sequence). This CDR3 has 13 residues. Trimming took 6 bases from V and 0 from J, leaving 3 bases between them. The CDR3: CASRLSGANVLTF. The CDR3 DNA reads TGTGCCAGCAGACTCTCTGGGGCCAACGTCCTGACTTTC.

The V call is TRBV9, the J call TRBJ2-5, with 12 bases identical to TRBD2. The CDR3 runs to 17 residues. Germline CDR1 is SGDLS and CDR2 is YYNGEE. The V gene end was trimmed by 0 bases and the J gene end by 5 bases; junction bases not matched to a gene: 8. CDR3 bases: TGTGCCAGCAGCGTAGGGGCTAGCGGGGGGGCAGAGGAGACCCAGTACTTC. The encoded protein is CASSVGASGGAEETQYF.

This clone was counted ten times or more. The chain recombines TRBV18 with TRBJ2-5; D remains unclear. Germline CDR1 KGHSH, CDR2 LQKENI. V gave up 0 bases and J gave up 5 bases, with 10 bases separating them. This CDR3 has 14 amino acids. This CDR3 reads CASSPPAGRETQYF. The CDR3 nucleotides read TGTGCCAGCTCACCACCGGCAGGCCGGGAGACCCAGTACTTC.

This chain joins TRBV5-1 and TRBJ2-7; 11 bases agree with TRBD2. CDR1 is SGHRS and CDR2 is YFSETQ in the germline V gene. The CDR3 is made up of 15 amino acids. Trimming removed 5 bases from V and 7 bases from J; junction bases left unmatched: 11. The CDR3 loop reads CASRGIAGGPGEQYF. DNA for the CDR3: TGCGCCAGCAGAGGAATAGCGGGGGGGCCGGGTGAGCAGTACTTC.

This clone has just a few counts. The chain recombines TRBV6-1 with TRBJ2-5, with 9 nucleotides matching TRBD1. The germline gives CDR1 MNHNS, CDR2 SASEGT. CDR3 length: 14 residues. V shed 9 bases, J shed 5 bases, and the junction held 10 bases outside the gene matches. DNA of the CDR3: TGTGCCAGTAGGGAGACAGGGGGTGGTGAGACCCAGTACTTC. As protein: CASRETGGGETQYF.

The rearrangement uses TRBV4-1 and TRBJ2-3; 8 bases match TRBD2. Germline CDR1 MGHRA, CDR2 YSYEKL. CDR3 length equals 15 residues. J gave up 6 bases and V 5 bases, and 10 bases lay outside the gene matches. DNA for the CDR3: TGCGCCAGCAGCTTATCGGGGGGGCGAGGGGATACGCAGTATTTT. Translating it yields CASSLSGGRGDTQYF.

This clone occurred many times. The chain employs TRBV5-4 and TRBJ2-1, with D possibly being TRBD2 (6 bases). Germline CDR1 SGHNT, CDR2 YYREEE (reference sequence). With 2 bases removed from V and 3 bases from J, the gap between germline ends came to 9 bases. CDR3 size: 14 residues. The DNA for the CDR3 is TGTGCCAGCAGCTTATTGGGGGGCTACAATGAGCAGTTCTTC. It encodes CASSLLGGYNEQFF.

A few counts support this clone. V is TRBV6-6 and J is TRBJ2-7; D gene uncertain. The germline V gene has CDR1 MNHNY and CDR2 SVGAGI (reference sequence). V was pared by 1 base and J by 4 bases, with 8 bases between. CDR3 length equals 13 residues. Here the CDR3 reads CASSYWNGYEQYF. DNA for the CDR3: TGTGCCAGCAGTTACTGGAACGGGTACGAGCAGTACTTC.

CDR3 nucleotides: TGTGCCTCTTCCATTGACAGGCGCAATGAGCAGTTCTTC. It specifies CASSIDRRNEQFF. The chain joins TRBV5-4 to TRBJ2-1; tentative D call: TRBD1 (6 bases). The V and J ends lost 10 bases and 6 bases respectively, with 17 bases between them. The CDR3 is 13 residues long. Germline V gene data show CDR1 as SGHNT and CDR2 as YYREEE (reference sequence).

This chain uses TRBV28 with TRBJ2-3; 8 bases align to TRBD1. Germline V gene lookup returns CDR1 MDHEN and CDR2 SYDVKM. V lost 3 bases and J lost 2; bases outside the gene matches: 4. This CDR3 is built from 15 residues. This CDR3 is CASSFSQGDTDTQYF. DNA for the CDR3: TGTGCCAGCAGTTTCTCACAGGGGGACACAGATACGCAGTATTTT.

This clone was detected a few times. This chain connects TRBV4-1 to TRBJ1-1; D might be TRBD1 (5 bases). Trimming pared 0 bases from V and 0 bases from J, leaving 14 bases between. The CDR3 runs 17 residues. The germline V gene has CDR1 MGHRA and CDR2 YSYEKL. CDR3 in amino acids: CASSQDLRGSVNTEAFF. CDR3 sequence (DNA): TGCGCCAGCAGCCAAGATTTAAGGGGCAGTGTGAACACTGAAGCTTTCTTT.

This rearrangement joins TRBV7-8 to TRBJ1-2; TRBD1 might be the D (6 bases). Deletions cut 2 bases from V and 2 bases from J, with 15 bases between. The CDR3 loop spans 16 amino acids. Germline CDR1 is SGHVS and CDR2 is FQNEAQ. Written as DNA, the CDR3 is TGTGCCAGCAGCTTAAGCACAGGGTTAACCAACTATGGCTACACCTTC. Encoded protein: CASSLSTGLTNYGYTF.

This clone was seen at least ten times. The V and J genes are TRBV6-5 and TRBJ2-7, with TRBD2 matching 8 bases. With V trimmed by 2 bases and J by 3 bases, 3 bases remained unmatched. The CDR3 loop spans 14 amino acids. CDR1 and CDR2 (germline): MNHEY, SVGAGI. The CDR3 spells CASSYQRGNYEQYF. DNA of the CDR3: TGTGCCAGCAGTTACCAGCGGGGGAACTACGAGCAGTACTTC.